The TCR beta chain described here comes from a study of beta chain features in type 1 diabetes (dated by TCRdb to the late 2010s). In terms of the full investigation: Patients and healthy donors did not differ in mean age, gender distribution, total cell number or subset yield. Across all samples, 107,917,701 sorted cells were examined, and cell number per subset correlated strongly with RNA yield. The study compared the TCRB repertoires of sorted circulating CD4+ T cell subsets in recently diagnosed type 1 diabetes patients with those in matched healthy donors. Regulatory and stem cell-like memory subsets were obtained from only 8 patients and roughly eight healthy donors, while naive and central memory subsets were obtained from all 30 or so donors. Results the study describes overall, beyond this receptor: HLA sub-analyses involved small numbers of individuals, so any influence of HLA type on TCRB rearrangement remained unresolved. PCR might favor shorter templates, but patient and control samples were amplified and corrected together, so any skew would affect both groups equally. A moderate but significant shortening of TCRB CDR3 length was observed in type 1 diabetes patients in all four CD4+ subsets. Patients with type 1 diabetes made fewer insertions and deleted more nucleotides at VDJ recombination sites, implying thymic rearrangement abnormalities. Because cDNA rather than genomic DNA was sequenced, highly expressing activated cells could have been over-represented, although no difference in activation and CD3 levels was found between groups. Naive, central memory and regulatory TCRB repertoires appeared to be more similar among patients than among healthy donors.

About this clone itself: No antigen is known for it. The sample holds no much larger clone one base away, and base qualities are not on file.

At the junction V is shortened by 5 bases and J by 3 bases, with 4 bases in between. The CDR3 holds 12 amino acids from the cysteine to the phenylalanine. Just CDR3 DNA is preserved here, 36 bases in frame from base 1. Per the germline V gene, SGHTA is the CDR1 and FQGNSA is the CDR2. The entire amount of isolated RNA was reverse transcribed using the High Capacity cDNA Reverse Transcription Kit, so the sequenced TCRB transcripts were expressed ones. Naive, central memory and regulatory T cell samples underwent deep immunoSEQ sequencing, averaging about 3.57 million total reads per sample. After sorted cells were lysed in RLT buffer, RNA was extracted with DNase-treated RNeasy Micro or Mini kits, with the choice depending on cell number. To prevent cross-contamination, every cell subset was processed on its own, while patient and healthy donor samples were processed together. Using the immunoSEQ multiplex PCR, TCRB sequences were amplified from cDNA into 87-bp fragments spanning the CDR3 region. Sequencing of the amplicons was performed on the Illumina HiSeq platform. The published analysis was carried out like this. PCR bias was corrected computationally using synthetic template baselines, and reads within Hamming distance 2 were collapsed, with unmergeable singletons discarded. Reads were aligned against IMGT so that V, D and J genes, CDR3 length and insertions or deletions at six rearrangement sites could be assigned. Within each subset, clonotype counts were normalized to sorted cell number, and only after that were true diversity and Gini coefficients computed with the tcR R package. The overlap coefficient, calculated on TCRB nucleotide sequences, was used to quantify repertoire sharing. Out-of-frame TCRB sequences from naive cells were analyzed as a proxy for the pre-selection repertoire. Entries here come from immuneACCESS through TCRdb and include only in-frame sequences with V and J called. Some clones fail to appear in such tables; in the studies checked, an unresolved V gene covers under half of the shortfall, and the cause of the remainder is unknown. The DNA was the basis for D and trimming; V, J and clone size are from that table. In all, the sample holds a few hundred thousand clones, and 16% of those were seen once. The leading ten clones occupy approximately 0.086% of the sample.

Each donor gave one peripheral blood draw, averaging roughly 120 mL, which was collected into heparinised tubes. Using a panel that included CD45RO, CCR7, CD25, CD127, CD95 and CD27, naive, central memory, regulatory and stem cell-like memory CD4+ T cells were sorted on a BD FACSAria II. A purity above 98% was achieved for all sorted populations. Right away, PBMCs were isolated by Lymphoprep density gradient centrifugation and were stained directly, with no culture step. To minimize batch effects, samples were stained and sorted in pairs, one healthy donor with one patient per experiment. The TCR sequence derives from a young man with type 1 diabetes. The sequencing input was naive CD4+ T cells from blood. In light of the paper, this sample's cell subset or site label describes: true naive CD4+ T cells. Rearrangement joined TRBV7-2 to TRBJ2-2, with the D gene call left open. The DNA sequence is given as TGTGCCAGCAGCCCCCACACCGGGGAGCTGTTTTTT. Translated, it reads CASSPHTGELFF.